These T cell receptor beta chains were read from a single sample in a study of blood T cell repertoires in COVID-19. The data were produced by immunoSEQ multiplex PCR, yet TCRdb's version contains in-frame clones alone and is incomplete. This table has roughly 340,000 clones, more than 75% appearing once. The material sequenced was peripheral blood. Receptors were obtained from a woman under 30 who had recovered from COVID-19. The CDR3 runs from the conserved cysteine through the conserved F or W. The order of the fields is CDR3 length, D gene, J gene, clone size, V gene, CDR3 DNA, CDR3 protein. D genes are given only for firm matches. Clone size is stated in some rows and not others, as once, few, many or a class when expanded.

>13|-|TRBJ1-4|-|TRBV12-3/TRBV12-4
TGTGCCAGCAACAAGGGGTCGGGTGAAAAACTGTTTTTT
CASNKGSGEKLFF
>20|-|TRBJ2-1|-|TRBV30
TGTGCCTGGAGTCCTTACCCATCCTCCTATAGCGGTCCCTCCTACAATGAGCAGTTCTTC
CAWSPYPSSYSGPSYNEQFF
>12|-|TRBJ2-6|-|TRBV29-1
TGCAGCGTTTACTCTGGGGCCAACGTCCTGACTTTC
CSVYSGANVLTF
>15|TRBD2|TRBJ2-5|-|TRBV5-1
TGCGCCAGCAGCACTAGCGGAGGCTCCCAAGAGACCCAGTACTTC
CASSTSGGSQETQYF
>15|TRBD1|TRBJ1-6|once|TRBV7-9
TGTGCCAGCAGCTCGACCGGGACAGCTAATTCACCCCTCCACTTT
CASSSTGTANSPLHF
>13|-|TRBJ1-3|-|TRBV29-1
TGCAGCGCCCGACAGTACTCTGGAAACACCATATATTTT
CSARQYSGNTIYF
>15|TRBD1|TRBJ1-1|-|TRBV11-2
TGTGCCAGCAGCACCGACAGGGGTTATGGGACTGAAGCTTTCTTT
CASSTDRGYGTEAFF
>16|TRBD1|TRBJ1-2|-|TRBV14
TGTGCCAGCAGCCAATTGGGGACCCCGCGACAGGGTGGCTACACCTTC
CASSQLGTPRQGGYTF
>14|-|TRBJ2-1|-|TRBV4-3
TGCGCCAGCAGCCAAGGACTAGGGAGGAATGAGCAGTTCTTC
CASSQGLGRNEQFF
>16|TRBD2|TRBJ2-1|-|TRBV27
TGTGCCAGCTGGGGGGGGGTTAGCGGGACATACAATGAGCAGTTCTTC
CASWGGVSGTYNEQFF
>18|-|TRBJ1-1|-|TRBV7-2
TGTGCCAGCAGCTTAGGATTCAGGGGTCCAAGAGAAAACACTGAAGCTTTCTTT
CASSLGFRGPRENTEAFF
>15|-|TRBJ2-1|-|TRBV7-2
TGTGCCAGCAGCTTAGGGGTGACAGGATACAATGAGCAGTTCTTC
CASSLGVTGYNEQFF
>12|-|TRBJ1-2|-|TRBV6-5
TGTGCCAGCAGCCGGACACGTTATGGCTACACCTTC
CASSRTRYGYTF
>13|-|TRBJ2-3|-|TRBV7-2
TGTGCCAGCAGTCCCCCGGGTTCGGATACGCAGTATTTT
CASSPPGSDTQYF
>15|TRBD2|TRBJ2-1|-|TRBV18
TGTGCCAGCTCACCTGGACTAGCGGGAGTTAATGAGCAGTTCTTC
CASSPGLAGVNEQFF
>14|TRBD2|TRBJ2-1|-|TRBV24-1
TGTGCCACCAGTGCCACTAGCGGTGCGTATGAGCAGTTCTTC
CATSATSGAYEQFF
>18|-|TRBJ2-5|-|TRBV5-1
TGCGCCAGCAGCCCCGGAGGGCGGGAAGCCCCGCGGCAAGAGACCCAGTACTTC
CASSPGGREAPRQETQYF
>15|TRBD1|TRBJ1-4|-|TRBV2
TGTGCCAGCGAAGGGACAGGGGGCTCTAATGAAAAACTGTTTTTT
CASEGTGGSNEKLFF
>15|-|TRBJ1-2|-|TRBV11-2
TGTGCCAGCAGCTTAGGTACCAGGGCCGACTATGGCTACACCTTC
CASSLGTRADYGYTF
>16|TRBD1|TRBJ1-4|-|TRBV28
TGTGCCAGCAGTTTTGGTTCCAGGGGGCGAGGAGAAAAACTGTTTTTT
CASSFGSRGRGEKLFF
>15|TRBD2|TRBJ2-3|-|TRBV28
TGTGCCAGCAGTCTAGGACTAGCGGGCACAGATACGCAGTATTTT
CASSLGLAGTDTQYF
>16|-|TRBJ2-1|-|TRBV23-1
TGCGCCAGCAGCTATAGTAACCGAAGCTCCTACAATGAGCAGTTCTTC
CASSYSNRSSYNEQFF
>13|-|TRBJ2-5|-|TRBV5-1
TGCGCCAGCAGCCGTGGTTCAGGAGAGACCCAGTACTTC
CASSRGSGETQYF
>16|TRBD1|TRBJ1-3|few|TRBV19
TGTGCCAGTACCCAAAATGCAGGGGGACCTGGAAACACCATATATTTT
CASTQNAGGPGNTIYF
>18|-|TRBJ2-1|-|TRBV21-1
TGTGCCAGCAGCAAAGTGGTGTCTAGCGGGAGCTCCTACAATGAGCAGTTCTTC
CASSKVVSSGSSYNEQFF
>15|-|TRBJ1-1|-|TRBV6-5
TGTGCCAGCAATTCCCGGACTGGGGAGGGCACTGAAGCTTTCTTT
CASNSRTGEGTEAFF
>14|-|TRBJ1-3|-|TRBV2
TGTGCCTCCCTGCGGGGAAGCTCTGGAAACACCATATATTTT
CASLRGSSGNTIYF
>16|TRBD2|TRBJ2-3|-|TRBV15
TGTGCCACCAGCAGGACCGGGGGGGATGGCGCAGATACGCAGTATTTT
CATSRTGGDGADTQYF
>13|TRBD1|TRBJ1-2|-|TRBV25-1
TGTGCCAGCAGTAAGGGGGCTACCTATGGCTACACCTTC
CASSKGATYGYTF
>14|-|TRBJ1-3|-|TRBV5-6
TGTGCCAGCAGCTTGCCTAACTCTGGAAACACCATATATTTT
CASSLPNSGNTIYF
>16|-|TRBJ1-1|-|TRBV30
TGTGCCTGGAGTGTACGAGCAGGGGTTATGAACACTGAAGCTTTCTTT
CAWSVRAGVMNTEAFF
>16|TRBD2|TRBJ2-1|-|TRBV6-2/TRBV6-3
TGTGCCAGCAGCGAGACCGGGACTAGTGGGAACAATGAGCAGTTCTTC
CASSETGTSGNNEQFF